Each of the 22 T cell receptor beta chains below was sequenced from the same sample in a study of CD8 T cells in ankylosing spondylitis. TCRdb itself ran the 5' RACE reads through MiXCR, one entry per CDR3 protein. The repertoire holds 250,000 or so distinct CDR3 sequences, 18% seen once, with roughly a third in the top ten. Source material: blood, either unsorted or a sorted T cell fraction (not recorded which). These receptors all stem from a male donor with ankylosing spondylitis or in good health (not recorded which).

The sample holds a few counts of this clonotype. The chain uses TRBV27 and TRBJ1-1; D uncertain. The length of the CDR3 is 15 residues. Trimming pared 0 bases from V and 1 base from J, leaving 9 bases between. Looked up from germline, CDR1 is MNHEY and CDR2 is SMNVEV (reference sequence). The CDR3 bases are TGTGCCAGCAGTTTATCGACGTCCCAGAACACTGAAGCTTTCTTT. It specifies CASSLSTSQNTEAFF.

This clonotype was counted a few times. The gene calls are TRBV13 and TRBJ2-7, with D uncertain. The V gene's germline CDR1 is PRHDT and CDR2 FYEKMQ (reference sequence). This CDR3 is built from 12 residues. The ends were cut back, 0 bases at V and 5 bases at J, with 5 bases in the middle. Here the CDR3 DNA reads TGTGCCAGCAGCTTAGGCGCGGACGAGCAGTACTTC. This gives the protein CASSLGADEQYF.

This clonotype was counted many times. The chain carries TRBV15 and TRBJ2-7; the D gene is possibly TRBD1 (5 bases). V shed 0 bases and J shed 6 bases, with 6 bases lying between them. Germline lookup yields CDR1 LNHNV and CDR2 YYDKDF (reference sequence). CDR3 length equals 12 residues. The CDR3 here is CATSRDQGEQYF. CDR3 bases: TGTGCCACCAGCAGAGATCAGGGCGAGCAGTACTTC.

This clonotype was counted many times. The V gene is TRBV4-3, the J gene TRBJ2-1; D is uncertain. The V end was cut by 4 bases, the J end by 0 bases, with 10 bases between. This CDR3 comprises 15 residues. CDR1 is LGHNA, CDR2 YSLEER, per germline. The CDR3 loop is CASSPDASSYNEQFF. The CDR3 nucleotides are TGCGCCAGCAGCCCGGACGCCAGCTCCTACAATGAGCAGTTCTTC.

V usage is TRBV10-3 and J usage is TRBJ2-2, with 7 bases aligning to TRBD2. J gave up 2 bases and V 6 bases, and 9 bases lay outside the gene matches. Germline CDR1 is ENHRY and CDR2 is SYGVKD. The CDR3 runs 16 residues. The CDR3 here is CAIRIASGPNTGELFF. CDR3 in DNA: TGTGCCATCAGAATAGCTAGCGGCCCCAACACCGGGGAGCTGTTTTTT.

As DNA, the CDR3 is TGCGCCAGCAGCCAAGAAAATGAGGGAGATACGCAGTATTTT. Its protein is CASSQENEGDTQYF. The chain carries TRBV4-1 and TRBJ2-3, with D possibly being TRBD2 (5 bases). The V and J ends lost 0 bases and 5 bases respectively, with 9 bases between them. CDR3 length: 14 residues. CDR1 MGHRA and CDR2 YSYEKL come from the germline V gene.

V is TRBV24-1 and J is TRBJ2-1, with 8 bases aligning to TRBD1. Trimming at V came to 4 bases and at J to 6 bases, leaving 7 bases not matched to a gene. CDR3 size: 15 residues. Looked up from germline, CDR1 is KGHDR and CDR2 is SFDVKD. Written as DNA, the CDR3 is TGTGCCACCAGTGACCCGACAGGGGAAAGCAATGAGCAGTTCTTC. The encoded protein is CATSDPTGESNEQFF.

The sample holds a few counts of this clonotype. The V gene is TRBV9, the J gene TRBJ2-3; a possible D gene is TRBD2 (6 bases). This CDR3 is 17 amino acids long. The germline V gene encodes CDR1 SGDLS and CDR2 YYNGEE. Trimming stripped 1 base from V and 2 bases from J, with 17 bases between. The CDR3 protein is CASSVYGGAGTTDTQYF. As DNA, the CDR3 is TGTGCCAGCAGCGTATATGGTGGGGCGGGAACCACAGATACGCAGTATTTT.

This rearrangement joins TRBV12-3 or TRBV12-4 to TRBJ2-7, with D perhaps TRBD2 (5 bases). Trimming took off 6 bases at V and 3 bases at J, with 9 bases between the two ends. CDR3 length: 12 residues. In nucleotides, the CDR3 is TGTGCCAGCAGCACCGAGGGCTACGAGCAGTACTTC. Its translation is CASSTEGYEQYF.

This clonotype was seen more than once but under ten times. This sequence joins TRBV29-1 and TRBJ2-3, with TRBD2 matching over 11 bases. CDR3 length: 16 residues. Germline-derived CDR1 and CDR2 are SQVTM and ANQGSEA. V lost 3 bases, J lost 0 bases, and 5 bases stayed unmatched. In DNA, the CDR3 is TGCAGCGTTGATGAGACTAGCGGGGTTAGCACAGATACGCAGTATTTT. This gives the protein CSVDETSGVSTDTQYF.

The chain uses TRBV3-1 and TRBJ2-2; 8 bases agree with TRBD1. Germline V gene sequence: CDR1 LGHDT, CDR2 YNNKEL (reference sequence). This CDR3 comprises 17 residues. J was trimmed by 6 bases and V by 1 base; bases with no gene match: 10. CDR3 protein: CASSQVVSRQGSGELFF. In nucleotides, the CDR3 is TGTGCCAGCAGCCAAGTGGTGTCCCGACAGGGGTCCGGGGAGCTGTTTTTT.

The CDR3 DNA is TGCAGTGCATCTAGCGGGGCCTACAATGAGCAGTTCTTC. Translation gives CSASSGAYNEQFF. The chain employs TRBV20-1 and TRBJ2-1; 9 bases are a match to TRBD2. CDR1 and CDR2 from the germline V gene are DFQATT and SNEGSKA (reference sequence). The CDR3 runs to 13 residues. Losses at the gene ends were 6 bases for V and 2 bases for J; bases not matched to a gene: 2.

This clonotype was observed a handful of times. The CDR3 here is CASSYSRVTDTEAFF. The CDR3 DNA sequence: TGTGCCAGCAGTTACTCGAGGGTGACGGACACTGAAGCTTTCTTT. This chain links TRBV6-2 or TRBV6-3 with TRBJ1-1; no definite D call. Germline assignment: CDR1 MNHEY and CDR2 SVGEGT. Trimming cost V 0 bases and J 3 bases, with 11 bases left between them. CDR3 length equals 15 residues.

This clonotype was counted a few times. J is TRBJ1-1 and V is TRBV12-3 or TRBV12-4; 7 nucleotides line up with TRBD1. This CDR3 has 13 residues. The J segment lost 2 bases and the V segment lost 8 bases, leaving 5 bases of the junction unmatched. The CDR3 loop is CASETGTNTEAFF. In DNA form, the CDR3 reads TGTGCCAGCGAGACAGGGACCAACACTGAAGCTTTCTTT.

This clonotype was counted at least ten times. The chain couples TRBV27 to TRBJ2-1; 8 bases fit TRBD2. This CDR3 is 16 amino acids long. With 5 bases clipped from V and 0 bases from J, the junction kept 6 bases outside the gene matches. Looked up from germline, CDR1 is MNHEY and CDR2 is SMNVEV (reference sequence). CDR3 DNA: TGTGCCAGCAGTCTCATGCTAGCGGGCTCCTACAATGAGCAGTTCTTC. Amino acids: CASSLMLAGSYNEQFF.

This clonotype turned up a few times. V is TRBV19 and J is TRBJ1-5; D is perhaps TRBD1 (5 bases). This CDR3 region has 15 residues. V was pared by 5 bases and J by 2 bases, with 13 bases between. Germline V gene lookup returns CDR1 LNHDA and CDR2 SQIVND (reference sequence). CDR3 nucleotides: TGTGCCAGTAGTCTTTGGGGGGTAGGCAATCAGCCCCAGCATTTT. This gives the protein CASSLWGVGNQPQHF. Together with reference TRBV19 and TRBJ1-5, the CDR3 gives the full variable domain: DGGITQSPKYLFRKEGQNVTLSCEQNLNHDAMYWYRQDPGQGLRLIYYSQIVNDFQKGDIAEGYSVSREKKESFPLTVTSAQKNPTAFYLCASSLWGVGNQPQHFGDGTRLSIL.

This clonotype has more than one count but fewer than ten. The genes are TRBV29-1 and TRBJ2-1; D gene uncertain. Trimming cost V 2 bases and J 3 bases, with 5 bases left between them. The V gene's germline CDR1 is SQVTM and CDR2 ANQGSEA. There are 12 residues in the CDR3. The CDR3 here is CSVELVYNEQFF. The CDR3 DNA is TGCAGCGTTGAACTAGTCTACAATGAGCAGTTCTTC.

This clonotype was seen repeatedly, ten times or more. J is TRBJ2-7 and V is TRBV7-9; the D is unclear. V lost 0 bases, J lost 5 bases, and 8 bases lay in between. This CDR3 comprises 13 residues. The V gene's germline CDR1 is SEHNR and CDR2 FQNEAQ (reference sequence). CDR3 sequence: CASSLANYDEQYF. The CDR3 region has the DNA TGTGCCAGCAGCTTAGCGAATTATGACGAGCAGTACTTC.

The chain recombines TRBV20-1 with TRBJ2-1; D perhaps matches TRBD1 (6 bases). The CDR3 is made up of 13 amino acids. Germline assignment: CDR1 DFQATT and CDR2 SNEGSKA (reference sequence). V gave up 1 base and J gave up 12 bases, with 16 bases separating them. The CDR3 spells CSARAEARGGQFF. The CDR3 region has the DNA TGCAGTGCTAGAGCAGAGGCCAGGGGCGGGCAGTTCTTC.

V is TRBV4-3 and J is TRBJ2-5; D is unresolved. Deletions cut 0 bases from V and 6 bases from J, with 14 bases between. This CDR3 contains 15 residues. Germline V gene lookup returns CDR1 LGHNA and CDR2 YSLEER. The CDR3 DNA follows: TGCGCCAGCAGCCAAGATTTGCTCCAAGAGAAGACCCAGTACTTC. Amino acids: CASSQDLLQEKTQYF.

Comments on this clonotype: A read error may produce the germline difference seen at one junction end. The CDR3 DNA is TGTGCCAGCAGCTACTTGGGGGTCAATGCGCAGTTCTTC. This sequence encodes CASSYLGVNAQFF. V and J are TRBV7-9 and TRBJ2-1; possibly TRBD1 or TRBD2 for D (5 bases each). The germline V gene has CDR1 SEHNR and CDR2 FQNEAQ (reference sequence). The CDR3 totals 13 residues.

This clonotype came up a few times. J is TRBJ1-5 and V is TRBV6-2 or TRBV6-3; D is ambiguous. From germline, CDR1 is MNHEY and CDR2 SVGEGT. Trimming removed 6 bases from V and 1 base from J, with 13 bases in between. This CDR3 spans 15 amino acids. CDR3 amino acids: CASSLEGWSNQPQHF. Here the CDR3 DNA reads TGTGCCAGCAGCTTGGAAGGTTGGAGCAATCAGCCCCAGCATTTT.